A selection of T cell receptor beta chains follows, all from one sample in a study of blood T cell repertoires in COVID-19. Sequenced by immunoSEQ multiplex PCR; TCRdb stores in-frame clones only, minus some. The repertoire holds 250,000 to 300,000 clones, with 88% as singletons. The sequenced material came from PBMCs or T cells enriched from blood (not recorded which). These receptors originate from a woman aged 30 to 39 who had recovered from COVID-19. CDR3s leave out the opening cysteine and the closing phenylalanine or tryptophan. Each record gives: V gene, J gene, CDR3 protein.

v_call: TRBV7-3; j_call: TRBJ1-4; cdr3_aa: ASSSTAPRFGENEKLF
v_call: TRBV15; j_call: TRBJ2-2; cdr3_aa: ATSRDQHQIFGELF
v_call: TRBV30; j_call: TRBJ1-2; cdr3_aa: AWRGQVHYGYT
v_call: TRBV28; j_call: TRBJ1-2; cdr3_aa: ASSLGLNNYGYT
v_call: TRBV27; j_call: TRBJ1-4; cdr3_aa: ASSLGQGLSNEKLF
v_call: TRBV5-4; j_call: TRBJ1-2; cdr3_aa: ASSILDAGTSGGYT
v_call: TRBV2; j_call: TRBJ1-2; cdr3_aa: ASRAFGYT
v_call: TRBV30; j_call: TRBJ1-1; cdr3_aa: AWSVMPFQGEAF
v_call: TRBV19; j_call: TRBJ1-4; cdr3_aa: ASRKAEGGREKLF
v_call: TRBV7-9; j_call: TRBJ2-1; cdr3_aa: ASSPTGLASRNEQF
v_call: TRBV5-4; j_call: TRBJ1-1; cdr3_aa: ASSLHTIKEAF
v_call: TRBV7-9; j_call: TRBJ1-4; cdr3_aa: ASRPGQGPEKLF
v_call: TRBV7-2; j_call: TRBJ1-1; cdr3_aa: ASSPRTGRLNTEAF
v_call: TRBV6-2/TRBV6-3; j_call: TRBJ1-3; cdr3_aa: ASSLRDRRLNGD
v_call: TRBV5-4; j_call: TRBJ1-1; cdr3_aa: ASSLDPGHNTEAF
v_call: TRBV5-1; j_call: TRBJ1-2; cdr3_aa: ASSSDLTGPRGYT
v_call: TRBV9; j_call: TRBJ2-1; cdr3_aa: ASSPSGSQGYNEQF
v_call: TRBV7-3; j_call: TRBJ2-2; cdr3_aa: ASSAGQGKNGELF
v_call: TRBV3-1/TRBV3-2; j_call: TRBJ2-2; cdr3_aa: ASTPGSRHGITGELF
v_call: TRBV9; j_call: TRBJ2-3; cdr3_aa: ASSVVGTSGSGARDTQY
v_call: TRBV6-1; j_call: TRBJ1-1; cdr3_aa: ASSEAWTGSPPLGKAEAF
v_call: TRBV5-1; j_call: TRBJ2-7; cdr3_aa: ASSLGTGGSYEQY
v_call: TRBV4-1; j_call: TRBJ1-3; cdr3_aa: ASSQVGPSGNTIY
v_call: TRBV28; j_call: TRBJ1-2; cdr3_aa: ASSLGQTLTNYGYT
v_call: TRBV25-1; j_call: TRBJ1-2; cdr3_aa: ASSSHHRANYGYT
v_call: TRBV11-2; j_call: TRBJ2-1; cdr3_aa: ASSFVLLAGGNEQF
v_call: TRBV11-2; j_call: TRBJ1-2; cdr3_aa: ASSLGGGAGDGYT
v_call: TRBV28; j_call: TRBJ2-7; cdr3_aa: ASSLGGIVFDEQY
v_call: TRBV5-1; j_call: TRBJ2-7; cdr3_aa: ASSPGLTGGRYEQY
v_call: TRBV11-2; j_call: TRBJ2-3; cdr3_aa: ASRSRDIGTDTQY
v_call: TRBV6-2/TRBV6-3; j_call: TRBJ1-6; cdr3_aa: ASSTGYEGANSPLH
v_call: TRBV28; j_call: TRBJ1-3; cdr3_aa: ASSLGGQGFYVDTIY
v_call: TRBV24-1; j_call: TRBJ2-2; cdr3_aa: ATSPSRSTGELF
v_call: TRBV5-1; j_call: TRBJ2-5; cdr3_aa: ASSFRGQETQY
v_call: TRBV18; j_call: TRBJ1-2; cdr3_aa: ASSPQRVTGLNNGYT
v_call: TRBV27; j_call: TRBJ2-7; cdr3_aa: ASSLTGYLYYEQY
v_call: TRBV2; j_call: TRBJ1-5; cdr3_aa: ASSAWGGNQPQH
v_call: TRBV7-9; j_call: TRBJ2-7; cdr3_aa: ASSLVGVFPYEQY
v_call: TRBV14; j_call: TRBJ2-7; cdr3_aa: ASSLSGTGGQY
v_call: TRBV28; j_call: TRBJ1-5; cdr3_aa: ASQRAGLVGQPQH
v_call: TRBV5-1; j_call: TRBJ1-4; cdr3_aa: ASSSTGVREKLF
v_call: TRBV5-4; j_call: TRBJ2-7; cdr3_aa: ASSLGGTSPYEQY
v_call: TRBV9; j_call: TRBJ2-1; cdr3_aa: ASSVEGGLAGRNEQF
v_call: TRBV10-3; j_call: TRBJ2-7; cdr3_aa: AISTAGGWAEQY
v_call: TRBV9; j_call: TRBJ1-2; cdr3_aa: ASGGLYYT